Listed below are T cell receptor beta chains from one sample, sequenced in a study of Graves' ophthalmopathy and Graves' hyperthyroidism. TCRdb re-called the multiplex PCR reads with MiXCR, one entry per CDR3 protein. Among about 740,000 distinct CDR3 sequences listed, around 40% were seen once. Sequenced input: peripheral blood. These receptors came from an adult man with Graves' ophthalmopathy. Each CDR3 is given without its conserved first and last residue. Fields, in order: CDR3 protein, V gene, J gene.

ASSANRDSGANVLT	TRBV9	TRBJ2-6
AWSLDGNQPQH	TRBV24-1	TRBJ1-5
ASSEWGGLGNT	TRBV6-9	TRBJ1-2
ASSWGDGQWDTEAF	TRBV5-5	TRBJ1-1
ASSLTRQGNSPLH	TRBV7-2	TRBJ1-6
ASRLGSGFGELF	TRBV12-3/TRBV12-4	TRBJ2-2
ASTMGQGAST	TRBV2	TRBJ1-2
ASSPASRELF	TRBV7-9	TRBJ2-2
ASSVQDTEAF	TRBV6-1	TRBJ1-1
ASSLHRANTGELF	TRBV5-1	TRBJ2-2
ASSTGLAGTETQY	TRBV19	TRBJ2-5
ATSETATVGYT	TRBV24-1	TRBJ1-2
ASTWGRGAGELF	TRBV25-1	TRBJ2-2
SGESGPYNEQF	TRBV29-1	TRBJ2-1
ATSSTTGEKNYGYT	TRBV15	TRBJ1-2
ASSPEGREAF	TRBV7-2	TRBJ1-1
ASSQHYYGYT	TRBV9	TRBJ1-2
ASSSSAGSLSYEQY	TRBV7-2	TRBJ2-7
ATSRGGQGYEQY	TRBV15	TRBJ2-7
ASSLATLISYEQY	TRBV25-1	TRBJ2-7
ASSRGVANEKLF	TRBV19	TRBJ1-4
SPGTGLMNTEAF	TRBV29-1	TRBJ1-1
ASSSDRRLYEQY	TRBV10-3	TRBJ2-7
SARTGNQPQH	TRBV20-1	TRBJ1-5
ASSVSGTGFKQY	TRBV9	TRBJ2-7
ASSHTGSLGYEQY	TRBV9	TRBJ2-7
AISETSYLTAEAF	TRBV10-3	TRBJ1-1
SVGGQGSEKLF	TRBV29-1	TRBJ1-4
ASSFRRGPTQY	TRBV2	TRBJ2-5
ASSQERGEEKLF	TRBV14	TRBJ1-4
ASSERTGAGDYGYT	TRBV2	TRBJ1-2
ASSEGPRETQY	TRBV2	TRBJ2-5
SIKGSYNSPLH	TRBV29-1	TRBJ1-6
ASSNNGIGQPQH	TRBV4-2	TRBJ1-5
ASSLHQGFVRAF	TRBV7-9	TRBJ1-1
ARGQGVNYGYT	TRBV2	TRBJ1-2
ASSPREPGELF	TRBV7-9	TRBJ2-2
ASSLTGPGTIDYEQY	TRBV7-3	TRBJ2-7
ASTYLNRGWYGYT	TRBV25-1	TRBJ1-2
ASSQNTGLAYEQY	TRBV4-1	TRBJ2-7
ATGTYTGELF	TRBV25-1	TRBJ2-2
ASSLAGANSPLH	TRBV7-2	TRBJ1-6
ASSLAQGEKLF	TRBV7-9	TRBJ1-4
ASSIGKGDLNSPLH	TRBV6-4	TRBJ1-6
ASSPDRDSDYT	TRBV7-9	TRBJ1-2
AISEADPNYGYT	TRBV10-3	TRBJ1-2
ASSSPTNYGYT	TRBV7-9	TRBJ1-2
GSTIGTGRH	TRBV6-1	TRBJ1-5
AISERGNEQY	TRBV10-3	TRBJ2-7
ASSRTGQPGW	TRBV11-2	TRBJ2-5
ATSRAGRVGSGANVLT	TRBV15	TRBJ2-6
ASSYGHPPNYEQY	TRBV24-1	TRBJ2-7
ASSDRINEKLF	TRBV5-1	TRBJ1-4
SVGVFSFGYT	TRBV29-1	TRBJ1-2
ASSLSISPGSGANVLT	TRBV7-9	TRBJ2-6
ASSLSGGEFYEQY	TRBV7-9	TRBJ2-7
AGSLGLTEAF	TRBV7-9	TRBJ1-1